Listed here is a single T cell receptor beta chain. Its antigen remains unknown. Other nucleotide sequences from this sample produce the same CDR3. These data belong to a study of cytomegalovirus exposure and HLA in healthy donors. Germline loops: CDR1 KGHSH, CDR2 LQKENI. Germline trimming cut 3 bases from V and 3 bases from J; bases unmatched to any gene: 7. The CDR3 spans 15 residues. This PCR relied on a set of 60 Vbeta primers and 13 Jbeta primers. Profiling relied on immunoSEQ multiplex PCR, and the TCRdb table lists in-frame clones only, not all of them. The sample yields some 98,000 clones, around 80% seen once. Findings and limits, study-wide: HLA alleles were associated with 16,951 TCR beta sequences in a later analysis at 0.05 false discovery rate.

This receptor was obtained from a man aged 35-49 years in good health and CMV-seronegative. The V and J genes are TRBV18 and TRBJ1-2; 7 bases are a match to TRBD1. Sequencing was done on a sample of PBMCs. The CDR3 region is CASSPRQGGDYGYTF. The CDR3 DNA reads TGTGCCAGCTCACCCCGACAGGGAGGAGACTATGGCTACACCTTC.